Following are 11 T cell receptor beta chains from one sample sequenced in a study of OX40 agonist ivuxolimab in advanced cancers. Sequencing used immunoSEQ multiplex PCR; TCRdb keeps in-frame clones, though not all of them. The data contain about 38,000 clones, about 88% of them seen just once; the ten biggest clones take up around 43%. The source material was CD4+ or CD8+ T cells sorted from blood, sampled in a trial of the OX40 agonist ivuxolimab. The source is an adult with an advanced solid tumor such as melanoma, head and neck, liver or kidney cancer.

This clone was counted only a few times. CDR3 protein: CASSLGSSPLHF. The CDR3 region has the DNA TGTGCCAGCAGTTTAGGGAGCTCACCCCTCCACTTT. The V call is TRBV28, the J call TRBJ1-6, with D hard to call. CDR1 and CDR2 from the germline V gene are MDHEN and SYDVKM. V lost 2 bases and J lost 10, with 6 bases in between. The CDR3 has 12 residues.

Remarks on this clone: Other DNA sequences from this sample encode an identical CDR3 as well. The chain joins TRBV19 to TRBJ2-1; 9 bases line up with TRBD2. The CDR3 spans 14 residues. The V and J ends lost 5 bases and 3 bases, in that order; junction bases with no gene match: 2. From germline, CDR1 is LNHDA and CDR2 SQIVND (reference sequence). The chain's CDR3 is CASSGGGDYNEQFF. The DNA of the CDR3 is TGTGCCAGTAGTGGCGGGGGGGACTACAATGAGCAGTTCTTC.

The gene calls are TRBV7-2 and TRBJ2-2; 8 bases line up with TRBD2. V lost 2 bases and J lost 6; bases outside the gene matches: 11. Germline CDR1 and CDR2: SGHTA and FQGNSA. The CDR3 consists of 17 residues. DNA for the CDR3: TGTGCCAGCAGCTTAAGCGGGGGCACCTTATTAGCCGGGGAGCTGTTTTTT. Translated, it gives CASSLSGGTLLAGELFF.

CDR3 loop: CASSLLGGGANEQYF. Here the CDR3 DNA reads TGTGCCAGCAGTTTATTAGGAGGGGGGGCGAACGAGCAGTACTTC. The rearrangement uses TRBV27 and TRBJ2-7; D possibly corresponds to TRBD2 (7 bases). Germline-derived CDR1 and CDR2 are MNHEY and SMNVEV (reference sequence). The length of the CDR3 is 15 residues. Trimming left V 1 base short and J 5 bases short, with 15 bases between.

V is TRBV11-2 and J is TRBJ2-7; 8 bases are a match to TRBD1. The ends lost 2 bases at V and 3 bases at J; junction bases unmatched: 6. From germline, CDR1 is SGHAT and CDR2 FQNNGV. The CDR3 length is 15 residues. CDR3 DNA sequence: TGTGCCAGCAGCTTAACGTCGGACAGGGACTACGAGCAGTACTTC. It encodes CASSLTSDRDYEQYF.

This rearrangement joins TRBV6-5 to TRBJ1-1, with D possibly TRBD1 on 5 matching bases. Germline V lookup: CDR1 MNHEY, CDR2 SVGAGI. V lost 7 bases and J 3 bases, leaving 9 bases between the germline ends. The CDR3 totals 12 residues. CDR3 DNA sequence: TGTGCCAGCAACGGGGGATACACTGAAGCTTTCTTT. This translates into CASNGGYTEAFF.

J is TRBJ2-7 and V is TRBV7-6; no reliable D call. V was clipped by 1 base and J by 0 bases, with 4 bases between them. Germline V gene lookup returns CDR1 SGHVS and CDR2 FNYEAQ. The CDR3 spans 13 residues. CDR3 in DNA: TGTGCCAGCAGCTTAGGTGTCTCCTACGAGCAGTACTTC. Protein sequence: CASSLGVSYEQYF.

This rearrangement joins TRBV11-2 to TRBJ2-7; D is undetermined. Germline CDR1 reads SGHAT; CDR2 reads FQNNGV. This CDR3 has 11 amino acids. The germline V and J ends were trimmed by 2 bases and 6 bases, with 5 bases remaining between them. CDR3 sequence: CASSLSGEQYF. The CDR3 DNA reads as TGTGCCAGCAGCTTAAGTGGCGAGCAGTACTTC.

This clone was found many times. The chain links TRBV7-9 to TRBJ1-3; 7 bases align to TRBD1. J was trimmed by 1 base and V by 5 bases; bases with no gene match: 14. Germline CDR1 reads SEHNR; CDR2 reads FQNEAQ (reference sequence). The CDR3 is 18 residues long. The DNA for the CDR3 is TGTGCCAGCAGCCCACGATCCGCAGGGGGTTGGTCTGGAAACACCATATATTTT. It translates to CASSPRSAGGWSGNTIYF.

This chain uses TRBV11-2 with TRBJ2-5; TRBD1 aligns across 9 bases. The CDR3 spans 15 residues. V was pared by 4 bases and J by 4 bases, with 7 bases of the junction left unmatched. Germline assignment: CDR1 SGHAT and CDR2 FQNNGV. This CDR3 is CASSSRTGALETQYF. DNA of the CDR3: TGTGCCAGCAGCTCACGGACAGGGGCGTTAGAGACCCAGTACTTC.

V is TRBV14 and J is TRBJ1-2; D not certain. The CDR3 has 15 amino acids. Per germline, CDR1 SGHDN and CDR2 FVKESK. V gave up 0 bases and J gave up 1 base, with 9 bases separating them. DNA of the CDR3: TGTGCCAGCAGCCAAGAGGCCAGCTATAACTATGGCTACACCTTC. As protein: CASSQEASYNYGYTF.